One T cell receptor (beta chain) is described in this entry. The target antigen is unknown. Next came a second PCR, run for roughly 7 to 12 cycles, which used a sample-barcoded 5' primer along with a J-beta primer mix. A 12-random-nucleotide template-switch adaptor tagged each cDNA molecule. Each CDR3 protein is one row after TCRdb ran MiXCR on the 5' RACE reads. The table has 780,000 or so distinct CDR3 sequences, more than 55% seen once. Total RNA extracted from each sample amounted to at least 6 micrograms. The data originate from a study of blood T cells in healthy people across ages. Points from the study as a whole: Older individuals had lower TCR beta diversity per million T cells (the decline was roughly linear). Estimated diversity across one million T cells was deemed an underestimate.

The clonotype originates from a man aged 35 to 55 in good health. The sequenced material came from blood.

The CDR3 region has the DNA TGCGCCAGCAGCCATGACATTCAATACGAGCAGTACTTC. Translation gives CASSHDIQYEQYF. The rearrangement joins TRBV5-1 to TRBJ2-7; D unresolved. V dropped 4 bases and J dropped 4 bases, with 12 bases sitting between them. Germline CDR1 reads SGHRS; CDR2 reads YFSETQ. This CDR3 is built from 13 residues. The full variable domain, rest sourced from reference TRBV5-1 and TRBJ2-7, is KAGVTQTPRYLIKTRGQQVTLSCSPISGHRSVSWYQQTPGQGLQFLFEYFSETQRNKGNFPGRFSGRQFSNSRSEMNVSTLELGDSALYLCASSHDIQYEQYFGPGTRLTVT.